A selection of T cell receptor beta chains follows, all from one sample in a study of T-cell reconstitution after alpha-beta-depleted transplantation in children. TCRdb ran MiXCR on the PCR reads and lists one entry per CDR3 protein. The profile shows a few hundred thousand distinct CDR3 sequences, 10% to 15% of them singletons. Here the sequenced sample was PBMCs, mostly from graft donor cells, taken 360 days after TCRalphabeta/CD19-depleted stem cell transplant. These receptors were obtained from a male patient younger than 18 who had a stem cell transplant for acute myeloid leukemia, so the T cells may come from the graft donor. Both conserved end residues are part of each CDR3. D genes are given only for firm matches. Where a row states a size, it is once, few, many or the class of an expanded clone; other rows omit it.

D	V	J	size	DNA	CDR3
TRBD1	TRBV20-1	TRBJ1-1	many	TGCAGTGCTCGGGACAGAATGAACACTGAAGCTTTCTTT	CSARDRMNTEAFF
TRBD1	TRBV29-1	TRBJ2-7	few	TGCAGCGTAGTCTGGCCGGGACAGGGTGGGGAGCAGTACTTC	CSVVWPGQGGEQYF
.	TRBV18	TRBJ1-6	.	TGTGCCAGCTCACCAGTATATAATTCACCCCTCCACTTT	CASSPVYNSPLHF
TRBD1	TRBV20-1	TRBJ2-7	.	TGCAGTGCTAGCCTCCCGGGACAGGGCATGGGCGAGCAGTACTTC	CSASLPGQGMGEQYF
.	TRBV6-5	TRBJ2-3	few	TGTGCCAGCAGTTACTCCCCCGGGGCAGATACGCAGTATTTT	CASSYSPGADTQYF
TRBD2	TRBV5-1	TRBJ2-7	.	TGCGCCAGCAGCTACCGGACTAGCGGGAGGGCCGGTGAGTCCTACGAGCAGTACTTC	CASSYRTSGRAGESYEQYF
TRBD1	TRBV6-1	TRBJ1-2	few	TGTGCCAGCAGGGTACAGGGGGCAAATGGCTACACCTTC	CASRVQGANGYTF
TRBD1	TRBV13	TRBJ2-4	.	TGTGCCAGCAGCCCGCCCCGGACAGGTACAGCCAAAAACATTCAGTACTTC	CASSPPRTGTAKNIQYF
TRBD2	TRBV4-2	TRBJ2-7	.	TGTGCCAGCAGCCAAGAAGTAGCGGGAATTCTCCTCGAGCAGTACTTC	CASSQEVAGILLEQYF
.	TRBV20-1	TRBJ2-7	.	TGCAGTGCTAGAGACCCCGTGGGCGGTTGGGACGAGCAGTACTTC	CSARDPVGGWDEQYF
TRBD1	TRBV20-1	TRBJ1-5	.	TGCAGTGCTGGGGGACAGCGGGATAGCAATCAGCCCCAGCATTTT	CSAGGQRDSNQPQHF
TRBD1	TRBV7-2	TRBJ2-7	many	TGTGCCAGCAGGACAGGGTACGAGCAGTACTTC	CASRTGYEQYF
.	TRBV4-3	TRBJ2-5	.	TGCGCCAGCAGCCAAGACGTGGGGCCAGAGACCCAGTACTTC	CASSQDVGPETQYF
.	TRBV10-3	TRBJ2-4	.	TGTGCCATCAGTGAGGGGGGCAGGGGAGGCCTAGGAGCCAAAAACATTCAGTACTTC	CAISEGGRGGLGAKNIQYF
TRBD2	TRBV29-1	TRBJ2-5	many	TGCAGCGTTGAAGATCCCGCGGGAGTAAGAGAGACCCAGTACTTC	CSVEDPAGVRETQYF
.	TRBV28	TRBJ2-1	few	TGTGCCAGCAGGGAACAAGGTTCCAATGAGCAGTTCTTC	CASREQGSNEQFF
TRBD1	TRBV25-1	TRBJ1-3	.	TGTGCCAGCAGTGAAAGCGGGACAGTCCAAGGAAACACCATATATTTT	CASSESGTVQGNTIYF
.	TRBV7-8	TRBJ2-5	.	TGTGCCTCCTTTAGAGTGGGGGCGGGACCCTGGGTTGAGACCCAGTACTTC	CASFRVGAGPWVETQYF